A selection of T cell receptor beta chains follows, all from one sample in a study of blood T cell repertoires in COVID-19. The repertoire was sequenced with immunoSEQ multiplex PCR; TCRdb's copy has only in-frame clones and lacks some. The table records some 220,000 clones, 82% of them present only once. Specimen: peripheral blood. The receptors shown here come from a woman aged 70-85 years with COVID-19, enrolled during active disease. Both conserved end residues are part of each CDR3. A D gene is named only where the DNA matches it firmly. Part of the rows lack a size; the others show once, few, many or a class for expanded clones.

CATSSLGGDEQFF,TGTGCCACCAGCAGTTTAGGCGGGGATGAGCAGTTCTTC,.,TRBV15,TRBJ2-1,.
CASSPNPGSPYGYTF,TGTGCCAGCTCACCAAATCCAGGATCCCCCTATGGCTACACCTTC,.,TRBV18,TRBJ1-2,.
CASSPIRLAGEETQYF,TGTGCCAGCAGCCCTATCCGACTAGCGGGAGAGGAGACCCAGTACTTC,once,TRBV7-2,TRBJ2-5,TRBD2
CATSRDRLRATSGMRSSIF,TGTGCCACCAGCAGAGATCGTCTGAGGGCGACTAGCGGGATGAGATCGTCAATCTTC,.,TRBV15,TRBJ2-1,TRBD2
CASSLRRERADTQYF,TGTGCCAGCAGCTTACGACGGGAGAGGGCAGATACGCAGTATTTT,few,TRBV11-1,TRBJ2-3,.
CASSIGLQATYEQYF,TGTGCCAGTAGTATTGGTCTACAGGCAACCTACGAGCAGTACTTC,.,TRBV19,TRBJ2-7,.
CASSLAGGPYEQYF,TGTGCCAGCAGTTTAGCGGGAGGGCCATACGAGCAGTACTTC,.,TRBV28,TRBJ2-7,TRBD2
CASSFGGIAGELFF,TGTGCCAGCAGCTTCGGGGGGATTGCCGGGGAGCTGTTTTTT,few,TRBV7-3,TRBJ2-2,TRBD2
CASSPDRGNTGELFF,TGTGCCAGCTCACCAGACAGGGGGAACACCGGGGAGCTGTTTTTT,few,TRBV18,TRBJ2-2,TRBD1
CASSIGGRGVNNEQFF,TGTGCCAGTAGTATTGGCGGGAGGGGAGTTAACAATGAGCAGTTCTTC,.,TRBV19,TRBJ2-1,TRBD2
CASSLTGGSDTEAFF,TGCGCCAGCAGCTTGACAGGGGGCTCAGACACTGAAGCTTTCTTT,.,TRBV5-1,TRBJ1-1,TRBD1
CASSLHWTEQETQYF,TGTGCCAGCAGCTTACACTGGACAGAGCAAGAGACCCAGTACTTC,.,TRBV7-2,TRBJ2-5,.
CATSRDWGTGRESEQYF,TGTGCCACCAGCAGAGATTGGGGGACAGGGCGAGAATCCGAGCAGTACTTC,.,TRBV15,TRBJ2-7,TRBD1
CASIFSRGATYGYTF,TGTGCCAGTATTTTCAGCCGGGGGGCGACGTATGGCTACACCTTC,.,TRBV19,TRBJ1-2,.
CASSSQGQNTGELFF,TGTGCCAGCAGCTCACAGGGGCAAAACACCGGGGAGCTGTTTTTT,.,TRBV11-2,TRBJ2-2,TRBD1
CASSQPGLAGDIGSETQYF,TGTGCCAGCAGCCAACCGGGACTAGCGGGAGACATTGGTAGTGAGACCCAGTACTTC,.,TRBV14,TRBJ2-5,TRBD2
CASSQELQLYEQYF,TGTGCCAGCAGCCAAGAGCTGCAACTCTACGAGCAGTACTTC,.,TRBV4-2,TRBJ2-7,.
CASSPTESEQYF,TGTGCCAGCTCACCCACAGAATCCGAGCAGTACTTC,.,TRBV18,TRBJ2-7,.
CASSVTGGKTQYF,TGTGCCAGCAGTGTGACAGGGGGCAAGACCCAGTACTTC,.,TRBV25-1,TRBJ2-5,TRBD1
CASSLRYEQYF,TGTGCCAGCAGTTTGAGGTACGAGCAGTACTTC,.,TRBV28,TRBJ2-7,.
CASSSWDRGRNTEAFF,TGTGCCAGTAGTTCCTGGGACAGGGGGCGGAACACTGAAGCTTTCTTT,.,TRBV19,TRBJ1-1,TRBD1
CATSDPSPRQGMITDTQYF,TGTGCCACCAGTGACCCGTCCCCTCGCCAGGGGATGATCACAGATACGCAGTATTTT,.,TRBV24-1,TRBJ2-3,.
CASSLGGLAGGYEQYF,TGTGCCAGCAGCTTGGGGGGGCTAGCGGGAGGCTACGAGCAGTACTTC,.,TRBV5-4,TRBJ2-7,TRBD2
CASSHQLVGGF,TGTGCCAGCAGCCATCAACTGGTAGGGGGCTTC,.,TRBV3-1/TRBV3-2,TRBJ2-7,.
CASSERTGNQPQHF,TGTGCCAGCAGTGAGCGGACAGGGAATCAGCCCCAGCATTTT,.,TRBV6-4,TRBJ1-5,TRBD1
CASSSGESPLHF,TGTGCCAGCAGCTCCGGAGAGTCACCCCTCCACTTT,.,TRBV12-3/TRBV12-4,TRBJ1-6,.
CASSQVNTNYGYTF,TGTGCCAGCAGCCAAGTGAACACTAACTATGGCTACACCTTC,.,TRBV3-1/TRBV3-2,TRBJ1-2,.
CATRPDSYGYTF,TGCGCCACCCGTCCGGACAGTTATGGCTACACCTTC,.,TRBV5-1,TRBJ1-2,.
CASSKSGSTADTQYF,TGTGCCAGCAGTAAGAGCGGGAGTACCGCAGATACGCAGTATTTT,.,TRBV6-5,TRBJ2-3,TRBD2
CASSLELAGVNEQFF,TGTGCCAGCAGTTTAGAACTAGCGGGGGTCAATGAGCAGTTCTTC,once,TRBV27,TRBJ2-1,TRBD2
CASSEARGRRAFF,TGTGCCAGCAGTGAAGCTAGGGGAAGGCGTGCTTTCTTT,once,TRBV6-1,TRBJ1-1,.
CASSQGTSGTNEQFF,TGCGCCAGCAGCCAAGGGACTAGCGGGACCAATGAGCAGTTCTTC,few,TRBV5-1,TRBJ2-1,TRBD2
CASEQAGASPQDTQYF,TGTGCCTCCGAACAAGCGGGAGCGTCCCCACAAGATACGCAGTATTTT,.,TRBV30,TRBJ2-3,TRBD2
CASSSGQATPYEQYF,TGTGCCAGCAGTTCCGGACAGGCGACACCCTACGAGCAGTACTTC,.,TRBV28,TRBJ2-7,TRBD1
CASSLVSGTGVTSQPQHF,TGTGCCAGCAGCTTGGTGAGCGGGACAGGGGTGACTTCTCAGCCCCAGCATTTT,.,TRBV5-4,TRBJ1-5,TRBD1
CASTGQMNTEAFF,TGTGCCAGCACCGGACAGATGAACACTGAAGCTTTCTTT,.,TRBV2,TRBJ1-1,.
CASRGGRTGELFF,TGTGCCAGCAGGGGGGGTCGCACCGGGGAGCTGTTTTTT,.,TRBV2,TRBJ2-2,.